This TCR beta chain was found in a study of beta chain features in type 1 diabetes. Whole-study findings and limits: TCRB CDR3s were moderately but significantly shorter in Type 1 diabetes patients in all four CD4+ subsets.

The CDR3 has 16 residues. CDR1 and CDR2 from the germline V gene are SGDLS and YYNGEE. The trim removed 6 bases at V and 2 bases at J, leaving 12 bases unmatched. All of the isolated RNA was reverse transcribed, so expressed TCRB transcripts were sequenced. TCRdb's table, derived via immunoSEQ multiplex PCR, lists solely in-frame clones and lacks some. The profile covers 250,000 to 300,000 clones, with around 24% appearing a single time and about 0.012% taken by the ten largest. Cell sorting via CD45RO/CCR7/CD25/CD127/CD95/CD27 was performed to obtain CD4+ naive, central memory, regulatory and stem cell-like memory cells. Concerning this clone: What it binds is unknown.

The gene calls are TRBV9 and TRBJ2-3; 7 bases agree with TRBD2. The sequence derives from a woman in her 30s with type 1 diabetes. Sequencing input: naive CD4+ T cells from blood. The CDR3 is CASKREVADPTDTQYF. Here the CDR3 DNA reads TGTGCCAGCAAACGGGAGGTAGCGGACCCCACAGATACGCAGTATTTT.